This entry lists 3 T cell receptor beta chains sequenced from one sample in a study of T cells in Graves' hyperthyroidism and ophthalmopathy. There were TCR beta CDR3 regions amplified from RNA transcripts. HTBI primers were used for first-round RT-PCR of the TCR CDR3. TCRdb independently ran MiXCR on the multiplex PCR reads; one entry per CDR3 protein. This sample has under 300,000 distinct CDR3 sequences, with under 30% found just once. The sample taken for sequencing was blood. The source is a man aged 40-50 years with Graves' hyperthyroidism that later progressed to Graves' ophthalmopathy.

This clonotype was picked up many times. The rearrangement uses TRBV6-5 and TRBJ2-7, with D tentatively TRBD2 (5 bases). Germline loops: CDR1 MNHEY, CDR2 SVGAGI. The V end was cut by 0 bases, the J end by 0 bases, with 18 bases between. The length of the CDR3 is 18 residues. In DNA, the CDR3 is TGTGCCAGCAGTTACTCGATCCGCCGGGGTAGCGCCTCCTACGAGCAGTACTTC. It encodes CASSYSIRRGSASYEQYF.

This clonotype was observed many times. V is TRBV14 and J is TRBJ2-5; no firm D call. CDR3 size: 15 residues. V lost 4 bases, J lost 4 bases, and 16 bases lay in between. Germline CDR1 and CDR2: SGHDN and FVKESK. CDR3: CASSRTVGPAETQYF. The CDR3 DNA sequence: TGTGCCAGCAGCCGAACTGTTGGGCCGGCAGAGACCCAGTACTTC.

This clonotype was observed many times. This chain uses TRBV2 with TRBJ2-5; the match to TRBD2 covers 9 bases. CDR1 SNHLY and CDR2 FYNNEI come from the germline V gene. The CDR3 spans 16 residues. V gave up 4 bases and J gave up 5 bases; unmatched junction bases: 11. Here the CDR3 reads CASSAVSGRGTETQYF. CDR3 DNA sequence: TGTGCCAGCAGTGCGGTTAGCGGGAGAGGCACGGAGACCCAGTACTTC.